These 27 T cell receptor beta chains originate from one sample sequenced in a study of PD-L1 blockade in urothelial cancer. Using immunoSEQ multiplex PCR, the repertoire was profiled, and TCRdb retains in-frame clones only, with some absent. The sample gives 70,000 or so clones, around 84% of which show up once; about 5.1% is in the top ten. Sample: PBMCs, taken around atezolizumab (anti-PD-L1) treatment. All receptors come from a man aged 65 to 79 with urothelial cancer.

The V and J genes are TRBV11-2 and TRBJ2-3; 12 nucleotides align to TRBD2. The CDR3 covers 17 residues. The germline CDR1 and CDR2 sequences are SGHAT and FQNNGV. The V gene end was trimmed by 4 bases and the J gene end by 7 bases; junction bases not matched to a gene: 12. The CDR3 sequence: CASSSLTSGRIRNTQYF. In DNA form, the CDR3 reads TGTGCCAGCAGCTCCCTGACTAGCGGGAGAATTCGGAATACGCAGTATTTT.

Written as DNA, the CDR3 is TGTGCCAGCAGCCGCGGGCGGGACTACAATGAGCAGTTCTTC. Its translation: CASSRGRDYNEQFF. This chain connects TRBV28 to TRBJ2-1, with D possibly matching TRBD2 (6 bases). There are 14 residues in the CDR3. Trimming pared 6 bases from V and 3 bases from J, leaving 12 bases between. Germline assignment: CDR1 MDHEN and CDR2 SYDVKM.

The CDR3 DNA sequence: TGCGCCAGCAGCCAAAGACTAGCGGGAGGGCCCAACGAGCAGTACTTC. Protein sequence: CASSQRLAGGPNEQYF. This rearrangement joins TRBV4-1 to TRBJ2-7, with 14 bases matching TRBD2. The CDR3 spans 16 residues. The junction had 5 bases not matched to a gene; V was cut back by 2 bases and J by 5 bases. Germline CDR1 is MGHRA and CDR2 is YSYEKL.

The V call is TRBV19, the J call TRBJ2-3; maybe TRBD2 (6 bases). This CDR3 comprises 15 residues. The V gene's germline CDR1 is LNHDA and CDR2 SQIVND (reference sequence). V gave up 3 bases and J gave up 5 bases, with 15 bases separating them. This CDR3 is CASSMLGSGQDTQYF. CDR3 bases: TGTGCCAGTAGTATGCTCGGGAGTGGACAAGATACGCAGTATTTT.

The chain recombines TRBV18 with TRBJ2-2; D perhaps matches TRBD1 (6 bases). The CDR3 is made up of 13 amino acids. The germline V gene encodes CDR1 KGHSH and CDR2 LQKENI. V dropped 5 bases and J dropped 6 bases, with 10 bases sitting between them. The CDR3 loop is CASSSDRPGELFF. CDR3 bases: TGTGCCAGCTCATCAGACAGGCCCGGGGAGCTGTTTTTT.

The gene calls are TRBV4-1 and TRBJ2-7; tentatively, D is TRBD2 (6 bases). V was trimmed by 3 bases and J by 9 bases, leaving 21 bases between them. The CDR3 covers 15 residues. The germline V gene has CDR1 MGHRA and CDR2 YSYEKL. CDR3 DNA: TGCGCCAGCAGCCAGGTACCGGGACGGCGGGACGGGCAGTACTTC. This gives the protein CASSQVPGRRDGQYF.

This chain joins TRBV7-9 and TRBJ2-7, with 10 bases matching TRBD2. The V gene end was trimmed by 5 bases and the J gene end by 0 bases; junction bases not matched to a gene: 7. The CDR3 is 16 residues long. CDR1 SEHNR and CDR2 FQNEAQ come from the germline V gene (reference sequence). This CDR3 reads CASSKLASGSSYEQYF. CDR3 in DNA: TGTGCCAGCAGCAAGTTGGCTAGCGGGAGCTCCTACGAGCAGTACTTC. The whole variable domain, filled in from reference TRBV7-9 and TRBJ2-7, reads DTGVSQNPRHKITKRGQNVTFRCDPISEHNRLYWYRQTLGQGPEFLTYFQNEAQLEKSRLLSDRFSAERPKGSFSTLEIQRTEQGDSAMYLCASSKLASGSSYEQYFGPGTRLTVT.

This clone has more than one count but fewer than ten. V usage is TRBV21-1 and J usage is TRBJ1-1; the D segment call TRBD1 is taken from the table without a DNA check. TRBV21-1 is shown as a pseudogene. This CDR3 contains 12 residues. In DNA, the CDR3 is TGTGCCAGCAGCAGGACAGGGATAGAAGCTTTCTTT. This sequence encodes CASSRTGIEAFF.

The chain employs TRBV11-2 and TRBJ2-7; 10 positions match TRBD2. V shed 1 base, J shed 3 bases, and the junction held 6 bases outside the gene matches. The length of the CDR3 is 16 residues. The germline gives CDR1 SGHAT, CDR2 FQNNGV. The CDR3 sequence is CASSLVGSGRFYEQYF. Here the CDR3 DNA reads TGTGCCAGCAGCTTAGTAGGTAGCGGGAGGTTCTACGAGCAGTACTTC.

This chain uses TRBV7-2 with TRBJ1-2; D might be TRBD1 (5 bases). Germline assignment: CDR1 SGHTA and CDR2 FQGNSA. The CDR3 consists of 13 residues. V lost 3 bases, J lost 9 bases, and 14 bases lay in between. CDR3 DNA sequence: TGTGCCAGCAGCTTGAGGTGGGGCGACAGCTACACCTTC. Protein: CASSLRWGDSYTF.

The chain links TRBV11-2 to TRBJ2-7; perhaps TRBD1 as D (5 bases). The CDR3 consists of 14 residues. V was cut by 2 bases and J by 1 base, with 9 bases left in between. Per germline, CDR1 SGHAT and CDR2 FQNNGV. The CDR3 DNA sequence: TGTGCCAGCAGCTTATCGACAGATTCCTACGAGCAGTACTTC. Amino acids: CASSLSTDSYEQYF.

CDR3 in amino acids: CASSLDQVPRLAFF. CDR3 DNA sequence: TGTGCCAGCAGCTTAGACCAGGTCCCCCGCCTCGCTTTCTTT. The chain employs TRBV7-9 and TRBJ1-1; D ambiguous. The CDR3 covers 14 residues. Germline values: CDR1 SEHNR, CDR2 FQNEAQ (reference sequence). The V gene lost 1 base and the J gene lost 11 bases, with 17 bases spanning the gap.

The chain couples TRBV6-1 to TRBJ2-5, with no clear D. Germline lookup yields CDR1 MNHNS and CDR2 SASEGT. The CDR3 is made up of 13 amino acids. The V and J ends lost 8 bases and 1 base respectively, with 11 bases between them. The chain's CDR3 is CASRGSVQETQYF. In DNA form, the CDR3 reads TGTGCCAGCCGAGGCAGCGTCCAAGAGACCCAGTACTTC.

The V call is TRBV7-8, the J call TRBJ1-5; D is possibly TRBD1 (5 bases). Germline V gene sequence: CDR1 SGHVS, CDR2 FQNEAQ. Trimming took 1 base from V and 2 from J, leaving 9 bases between them. The CDR3 sequence is 15 residues long. Here the CDR3 reads CASSLETAGNQPQHF. CDR3 DNA: TGTGCCAGCAGCTTAGAGACAGCAGGCAATCAGCCCCAGCATTTT.

This rearrangement joins TRBV2 to TRBJ2-7; 7 bases are a match to TRBD1. From germline, CDR1 is SNHLY and CDR2 FYNNEI. This CDR3 region has 14 residues. V lost 10 bases and J lost 4; bases outside the gene matches: 13. CDR3 DNA sequence: TGTGCCAACCGAGACCGGGACAGCCCGTACGAGCAGTACTTC. Amino acids: CANRDRDSPYEQYF.

Only a few counts were recorded for this clone. The chain couples TRBV5-5 to TRBJ1-2; 11 bases map to TRBD1. The CDR3 is 14 amino acids. The V gene end was trimmed by 3 bases and the J gene end by 4 bases; junction bases not matched to a gene: 2. Looked up from germline, CDR1 is SGHKS and CDR2 is YYEKEE (reference sequence). The CDR3 bases are TGTGCCAGCAGCTGGACAGGGGGCTTCTATGGCTACACCTTC. Protein: CASSWTGGFYGYTF.

This sequence joins TRBV5-4 and TRBJ2-3, with 8 nucleotides matching TRBD1. J lost 1 base, V lost 3 bases, and 10 bases had no gene match. The germline gives CDR1 SGHNT, CDR2 YYREEE (reference sequence). The CDR3 runs to 17 residues. The chain's CDR3 is CASSSKGQGDGTDTQYF. The CDR3 region has the DNA TGTGCCAGCAGCTCTAAAGGACAGGGTGACGGCACAGATACGCAGTATTTT.

The rearrangement uses TRBV28 and TRBJ1-5; 8 nucleotides align to TRBD1. CDR3 size: 13 residues. The V gene end was trimmed by 8 bases and the J gene end by 6 bases; junction bases not matched to a gene: 6. The germline gives CDR1 MDHEN, CDR2 SYDVKM. The CDR3 region is CASDRGRGQPQHF. DNA for the CDR3: TGTGCCAGCGACAGGGGTCGCGGTCAGCCCCAGCATTTT.

This clone occurred a few times. The gene calls are TRBV28 and TRBJ2-7; TRBD2 matches 15 bases. The germline V gene encodes CDR1 MDHEN and CDR2 SYDVKM. V lost 5 bases, J lost 0 bases, and 2 bases stayed unmatched. The CDR3 extends over 16 amino acids. The CDR3 coding sequence is TGTGCCAGCAGTGGACTAGCGGGAGGGTCCTCCTACGAGCAGTACTTC. This sequence encodes CASSGLAGGSSYEQYF.

The chain couples TRBV2 to TRBJ1-2; 9 bases align to TRBD1. This CDR3 is 14 amino acids long. J gave up 6 bases and V 4 bases, and 6 bases lay outside the gene matches. Germline assignment: CDR1 SNHLY and CDR2 FYNNEI. The DNA of the CDR3 is TGTGCCAGCAGTGGACAGGGGGAGGTGAATGGCTACACCTTC. Protein: CASSGQGEVNGYTF.

This clone was counted a single time. The chain recombines TRBV2 with TRBJ2-1; the D gene is possibly TRBD2 (6 bases). Trimming took 7 bases from V and 12 from J, leaving 22 bases between them. This CDR3 is built from 14 residues. CDR1 is SNHLY and CDR2 is FYNNEI in the germline V gene. CDR3 in amino acids: CASITGNAGSAQFF. The CDR3, as DNA: TGTGCCAGCATAACTGGCAACGCGGGGAGTGCGCAGTTCTTC.

The V call is TRBV6-1, the J call TRBJ1-5; 7 bases line up with TRBD1. V was clipped by 8 bases and J by 11 bases; unmatched bases: 9. CDR1 and CDR2 from the germline V gene are MNHNS and SASEGT. The CDR3 contains 12 residues. CDR3 amino acids: CASRTTGSAQHF. The CDR3 region has the DNA TGTGCCAGCCGCACGACAGGGTCAGCCCAGCATTTT.

The chain links TRBV4-2 to TRBJ1-2, with TRBD1 as a possible D gene (6 bases). This CDR3 region has 15 residues. Trimming took off 0 bases at V and 3 bases at J, with 11 bases between the two ends. Germline loops: CDR1 LGHNA, CDR2 YNFKEQ. The CDR3 region is CASSQDLGGDYGYTF. In nucleotides, the CDR3 is TGTGCCAGCAGCCAAGATTTAGGGGGGGACTATGGCTACACCTTC.

This chain links TRBV30 with TRBJ2-1; D gene unclear. CDR3 size: 15 residues. Per germline, CDR1 GTSNPN and CDR2 SVGIG (reference sequence). With 2 bases removed from V and 3 bases from J, the gap between germline ends came to 14 bases. The CDR3: CAWSTRSRDYNEQFF. The CDR3 nucleotides read TGTGCCTGGAGTACCAGGTCCAGAGACTACAATGAGCAGTTCTTC.

The chain combines TRBV28 with TRBJ2-1; D remains ambiguous. This CDR3 spans 15 amino acids. Between the trimmed V and J ends, which lost 6 bases and 7 bases, there was a span of 19 bases. Germline CDR1 MDHEN, CDR2 SYDVKM. CDR3 sequence: CASSPRLPGRNEQFF. The CDR3 DNA is TGTGCCAGCAGCCCCCGACTTCCTGGCCGGAATGAGCAGTTCTTC.

This chain links TRBV28 with TRBJ2-7, with TRBD1 matching 9 bases. The germline V gene encodes CDR1 MDHEN and CDR2 SYDVKM. The CDR3 is 16 amino acids. Trimming at V came to 3 bases and at J to 6 bases, leaving 12 bases not matched to a gene. The CDR3 here is CASSFGTGQGSIEQYF. For the CDR3, the DNA is TGTGCCAGCAGTTTTGGCACGGGACAGGGATCGATCGAGCAGTACTTC.

Only a few counts were recorded for this clone. The chain links TRBV2 to TRBJ2-3, with 8 positions matching TRBD2. The CDR3 consists of 15 residues. Germline loops: CDR1 SNHLY, CDR2 FYNNEI. V lost 6 bases to trimming and J lost 5 bases; unmatched junction nucleotides: 10. CDR3 amino acids: CASSPRTGGGDTQYF. The CDR3 coding sequence is TGTGCCAGCAGCCCTAGGACGGGGGGGGGAGATACGCAGTATTTT. The whole variable domain, filled in from reference TRBV2 and TRBJ2-3, reads EPEVTQTPSHQVTQMGQEVILRCVPISNHLYFYWYRQILGQKVEFLVSFYNNEISEKSEIFDDQFSVERPDGSNFTLKIRSTKLEDSAMYFCASSPRTGGGDTQYFGPGTRLTVL.